This T cell receptor (beta chain) was identified during a study of identical twins. TCRdb re-called the 5' RACE reads through MiXCR, storing one row per CDR3 protein. The data contain about 730,000 distinct CDR3 sequences, roughly 20% of them singletons. This clonotype was counted ten times or more. What it binds is not known. The V and J ends lost 4 bases and 6 bases respectively, with 19 bases between them. Germline V gene sequence: CDR1 DFQATT, CDR2 SNEGSKA (reference sequence). CDR3 length: 16 residues. Study findings and constraints: Beta clonotypes that were abundant in cord blood contained fewer insertions, a pattern absent from memory repertoires.

In addition, the sample was reused for a study of T cells expressing NK-cell markers.

Sequenced sample: PBMCs. The genes are TRBV20-1 and TRBJ1-6; TRBD1 might be the D (5 bases). This TCR derives from a woman younger than 35 in good health. The CDR3: CSAILSGTYRNSPLHF. In DNA form, the CDR3 reads TGCAGTGCTATCTTGTCCGGGACGTACCGTAATTCACCCCTCCACTTT.